What follows is one T cell receptor (beta chain) and its context. Its antigen is not identified. TCRdb's table, derived via immunoSEQ multiplex PCR, lists solely in-frame clones and lacks some. The sample includes more than 140,000 clones, about 91% seen only once; the top ten take about 3.4%. Trimming cost V 4 bases and J 0 bases, with 20 bases left between them. Germline lookup yields CDR1 SGHRS and CDR2 YFSETQ. There are 17 residues in the CDR3. These data belong to a study of T cell responses to AZD1222 COVID-19 vaccine. The study's findings and limits: Compared with day 0, the breadth and depth of the Spike-specific TCR repertoire rose significantly after two doses of AZD1222. In a largely white British group with more females than males, clonal diversity was possibly underestimated. Reports say nearly half of spike-specific TCRs go after unmutated variant regions. Baseline seropositivity characterized only a handful of AZD1222 recipients.

J is TRBJ2-7 and V is TRBV5-1; D might be TRBD1 (6 bases). The TCR was taken from an adult in good health. The sequencing used peripheral blood, collected on day 0 of MenACWY control vaccination. CDR3 coding DNA: TGCGCCAGCAGCACTTCAATGCAGGGGACGCCCTCCTACGAGCAGTACTTC. This sequence encodes CASSTSMQGTPSYEQYF.